What follows is one TCR beta chain and its context. Per the original data handling: From reference gene primer amplification, estimates of nucleated cell counts were derived. The data were produced by immunoSEQ multiplex PCR, yet TCRdb's version contains in-frame clones alone and is incomplete. V and J calls and clone size come straight from that table; D and trimming were deduced from the DNA. The sample has 200,000 to 250,000 clones; more than 75% are singletons. This sample is part of a study of blood T cell repertoires in COVID-19. Study in general: PBMCs, B-cell-depleted T cells, or T cells provided the cDNA or gDNA that made up the material.

CDR3 length: 14 amino acids. Germline values: CDR1 SGHNT, CDR2 YYREEE (reference sequence). Trimming removed 7 bases at V and 5 bases at J, with 17 bases between. The genes are TRBV5-4 and TRBJ2-3, with a tentative D call TRBD2 (5 bases). Sample: peripheral blood. The receptor comes from a man in his forties or fifties with COVID-19, enrolled during active disease. CDR3 loop: CASHSAGARDTQYF. CDR3 coding DNA: TGTGCCAGCCACTCTGCGGGTGCCAGAGATACGCAGTATTTT.